This T cell receptor (beta chain) is drawn from a study of T cell responses to AZD1222 COVID-19 vaccine (dated by TCRdb to the early 2020s). Background on the whole study: Because spike-specific TCR depth and breadth did not differ between the two schedules, AZD1222 recipients who got a second dose at roughly 4 weeks were pooled with those who got a second dose at roughly 12 weeks. TCR sequencing covered fewer than 250 trial participants: 200 to 220 given two doses of AZD1222 and approximately 26 given two doses of MenACWY control vaccine. Enrollment into the trials was organized by age into subgroups of 18-55, 56-69 and 70-plus years, and those subgroups contained roughly 140, 27 and 60 TCR-sequenced participants, respectively.

Study-wide findings and limitations: Because no day 14 peak-response samples were available, the repertoires could be characterized only after the peak T cell response. After two AZD1222 doses, both the breadth and the depth of spike-specific TCRs were significantly higher than at day 0 and than in MenACWY recipients. Epitopes outside the regions mutated in the B.1.351 and B.1.1.7 variants were reportedly recognized by nearly half of the unique spike-specific TCRs. CD4 TCRs associated with the vaccine covered the entire spike protein, and the dominant responses were in regions 160-218 and 743-854. Participants were mostly white British, with more females than males. The authors suggested clonal diversity may have been underestimated. Conclusions about previously exposed vaccinees are limited, since just five to seven AZD1222 recipients were seropositive for SARS-CoV-2 at baseline. In the small 56-69-year group, the increase in depth fell short of significance, most likely because of low power.

The sample's time point label, decoded: baseline before first vaccination. Vaccinee samples came from UK trials COV001 and COV002, including a single-blind randomized controlled phase 2/3 trial of AZD1222 (ChAdOx1 nCoV-19) in healthy adults. For TCRbeta chain sequencing, PBMC samples from trial participants were taken at day 0 and at day 28 after the second dose. Trimming removed 3 bases from V and 8 bases from J; the gene matches leave 8 bases unexplained. From the cysteine through the phenylalanine, the CDR3 covers 14 amino acids. Here the CDR3 DNA is all that survives: 42 bases in frame from base 1. Based on the germline V gene, the CDR1 and CDR2 sequences are SGDLS and YYNGEE. The CDR3 regions of human TCRbeta chains were analyzed by immunosequencing. The paper's processing steps were these. Repertoire TCRs were checked for matches against a reference library of SARS-CoV-2-specific TCRs that had been generated using the MIRA antigen-specificity platform. Breadth meant the fraction of unique TCRs that were SARS-CoV-2-associated, whereas depth meant the fraction of total T cells that were SARS-CoV-2-associated. Using the MIRA data, each spike-specific TCR was assigned both to the spike region to which the TCR was reactive and to a CD4 or CD8 class. Log10-transformed breadth and depth values were compared by one-way ANOVA with Sidak's multiple comparisons tests. TCRdb took over this immuneACCESS table, retaining in-frame rearrangements with V and J assigned. Such tables are incomplete; in checked studies, under half of the missing clones stem from an unresolved V gene, and the remainder is unexplained. The DNA was the basis for D and trimming; V, J and clone size are from that table. Here the sample has 150,000 or so clones; roughly 90% occur a single time. Less than 3.5% of the sample is taken by the ten largest.

About this clone: It lacks a known antigen. No base quality information exists; no much larger clone differs at one position.

Here the chain combines TRBV9 and TRBJ2-5; 9 central bases correspond to TRBD1. This receptor was identified in an adult in good health. This sample comprised peripheral blood, obtained on day 0 of AZD1222 vaccination. This receptor has the CDR3 CASSGPGQGITQYF. In nucleotides, the sequence is TGTGCCAGCAGCGGACCCGGACAGGGGATAACCCAGTACTTC.